This entry concerns a single T cell receptor (beta chain). What this receptor recognizes is not known. The sample holds no much larger clone one base away, and base qualities are not on file. The record originates from a study of blood T cells in healthy people across ages (dated by TCRdb to between 2014 and 2017). With regard to the full study: Template switching captured roughly one uniquely barcoded TCR beta cDNA molecule per two T cells in model experiments. Four age groups were formed from the donors: young (average approximately 15 years), middle-aged (approximately 41), aged (over 55) and long-lived (about 80). To avoid experimental bias, donors of different ages were spread randomly across the sequencing lanes. The study analyzed two additional independent replicas of 1 million unique cDNA reads from the same blood draw for two donors, one aged 18 to 29 and one aged 80 or older. The study measured age-related changes in TCR beta repertoire diversity using deep sequencing normalized with unique cDNA molecular identifiers. Study-level results and caveats: The CMV infection status of donors was not known, potentially confounding age-related changes in expanded clonotypes. The long-lived group showed more naive CD4+ T cells, fewer expanded clones and increased TCR diversity than the aged group, suggesting age selection. Estimates of total diversity from one million sequenced T cells were regarded as lower bounds and underestimates. Bulk unsorted PBMC profiling prevented conclusive comparison of naive and antigen-experienced compartments. There was a strong correlation between observed TCR beta diversity and the percentage of naive T cells measured by flow cytometry. As age increased, observed TCR beta diversity per million T cells dropped in a roughly linear way, and a significant reduction was already evident by age around 41.

The protocol used for the library was 5' RACE. The sequencer listed for this sample is Illumina HiSeq 2500. The second PCR ran for about 7 to 11 cycles and used a J-beta primer mix along with a sample-barcoded 5' primer. A unique molecular identifier was introduced onto each TCR beta cDNA molecule by a template-switch 5' adaptor carrying 12 random nucleotides. Each sample yielded at least 2.5 million CDR3-containing paired-end reads. All of the RNA was converted into first-strand cDNA using the Mint cDNA synthesis kit, with a TRBC-specific oligonucleotide serving as the primer. All cDNA was treated with uracil-DNA glycosylase and then went through a first 18-cycle PCR with the universal primers M1SS and BC2_uni_R. Per the source publication's procedure: For normalization, 1 million high-quality reads were randomly selected from each sample, with every read carrying a distinct molecular identifier. Reads sharing molecular identifiers were discarded rather than binned into consensus sequences. MiTCR, run with a Q25 quality threshold and the strictest error-elimination algorithm, handled CDR3 identification, clonotype clustering and error correction. A nonparametric unseen species model with Euler transformation was used to estimate lower-bound total TCR beta diversity. The public sequencing data were trimmed at Q25 with fastp and processed into clonotypes with MiXCR by TCRdb, which kept only in-frame beta chains. Here each entry gathers all rows of one CDR3 protein and keeps the most common genes and DNA. The V and J calls were determined by TCRdb, not by the authors. The sample table holds approximately 1,100,000 distinct CDR3 sequences, of which over 35% were seen once. The ten largest clones add up to approximately 17% of the sample.

The donors were roughly 39 Caucasian individuals from Russia, aged roughly 6 to 100 years, who were systemically healthy. Roughly 10 milliliters of peripheral blood were collected from each donor into EDTA-treated Vacutainer tubes. PBMCs were isolated by Ficoll-Paque density-gradient centrifugation, with at least 6 million obtained per sample. Total RNA was extracted from PBMCs with Trizol reagent, with at least 6 micrograms obtained per sample. For every donor, flow cytometry on a PBMC aliquot measured the percentage of naive CD45RAhigh/CD27high T cells. The source material was blood. The receptor's source is a woman aged 55 to 70 in good health.

The DNA sequence reads TGTGCCACCAGCGGCCCTTGGGGTAGCGGGACAATCACAGATACGCAGTATTTT. Protein translation: CATSGPWGSGTITDTQYF. The chain employs TRBV15 and TRBJ2-3; 8 central bases correspond to TRBD2. The CDR3 numbers 18 residues from cysteine through phenylalanine. Just CDR3 DNA is preserved here, 54 bases in frame from base 1. Germline trimming: 5 bases from V, 2 bases from J; junction bases outside gene matches: 15. Per the germline V gene (reference sequence), LNHNV is the CDR1 and YYDKDF is the CDR2.